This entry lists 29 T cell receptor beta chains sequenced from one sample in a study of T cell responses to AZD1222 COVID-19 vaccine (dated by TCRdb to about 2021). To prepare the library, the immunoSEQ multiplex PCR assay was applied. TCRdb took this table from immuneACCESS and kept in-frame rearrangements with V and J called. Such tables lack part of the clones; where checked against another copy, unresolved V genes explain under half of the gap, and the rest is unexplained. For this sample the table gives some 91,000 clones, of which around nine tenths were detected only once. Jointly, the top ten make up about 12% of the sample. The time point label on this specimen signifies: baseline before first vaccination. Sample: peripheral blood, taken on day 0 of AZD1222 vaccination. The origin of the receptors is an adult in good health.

The CDR3 coding sequence is TGTGCCAGCAGCCCCCGTTTACAACAAGAGACCCAGTACTTC. Its translation is CASSPRLQQETQYF. The gene calls are TRBV7-9 and TRBJ2-5; no reliable D call. Deletions cut 5 bases from V and 2 bases from J, with 12 bases between. The CDR3 has 14 residues. Germline CDR1 is SEHNR and CDR2 is FQNEAQ (reference sequence).

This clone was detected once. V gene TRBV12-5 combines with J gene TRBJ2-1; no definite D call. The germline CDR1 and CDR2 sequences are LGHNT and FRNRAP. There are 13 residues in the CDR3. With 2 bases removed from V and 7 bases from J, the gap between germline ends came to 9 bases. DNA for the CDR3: TGTGCTAGTGGTTTGCCCAATAGGAATGAGCAGTTCTTC. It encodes CASGLPNRNEQFF.

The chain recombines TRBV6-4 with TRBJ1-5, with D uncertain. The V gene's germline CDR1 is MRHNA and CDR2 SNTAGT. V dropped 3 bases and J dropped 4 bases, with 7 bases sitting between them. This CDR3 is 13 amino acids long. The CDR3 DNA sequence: TGTGCCAGCAGTGATCAGATAAATCAGCCCCAGCATTTT. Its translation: CASSDQINQPQHF.

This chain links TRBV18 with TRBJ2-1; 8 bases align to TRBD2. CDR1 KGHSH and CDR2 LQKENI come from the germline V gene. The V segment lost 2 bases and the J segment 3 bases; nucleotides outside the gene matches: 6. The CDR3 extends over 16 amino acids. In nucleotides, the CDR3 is TGTGCCAGCTCACCAAGACTAGCGAATTACTACAATGAGCAGTTCTTC. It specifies CASSPRLANYYNEQFF.

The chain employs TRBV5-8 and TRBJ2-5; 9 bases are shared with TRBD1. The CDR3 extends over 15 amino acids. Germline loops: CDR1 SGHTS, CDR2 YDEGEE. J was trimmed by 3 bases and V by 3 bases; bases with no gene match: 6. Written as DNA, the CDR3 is TGTGCCAGCAGCTGGGCCGGGACAGGGAAAGAGACCCAGTACTTC. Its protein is CASSWAGTGKETQYF.

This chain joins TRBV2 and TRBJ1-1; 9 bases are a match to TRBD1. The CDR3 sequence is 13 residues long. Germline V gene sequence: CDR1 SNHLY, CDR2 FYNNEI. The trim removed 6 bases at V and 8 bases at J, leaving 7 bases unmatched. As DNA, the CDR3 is TGTGCCAGCAGCGGACAGGGGCTGGGGGAAGCTTTCTTT. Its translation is CASSGQGLGEAFF.

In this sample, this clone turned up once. The CDR3 DNA follows: TGTGCCACCAGCAGAGAAAGGACAGGGGGATATGGCTACACCTTC. Its translation: CATSRERTGGYGYTF. The chain recombines TRBV15 with TRBJ1-2; TRBD1 agrees at 10 bases. The J segment lost 5 bases and the V segment lost 0 bases, leaving 3 bases of the junction unmatched. The CDR3 runs to 15 residues. Germline V gives CDR1 LNHNV, CDR2 YYDKDF (reference sequence).

CDR3 region: CASSLEAGLSGNSPLHF. CDR3 DNA: TGTGCCAGCAGTCTGGAGGCAGGGTTAAGCGGTAATTCACCCCTCCACTTT. J is TRBJ1-6 and V is TRBV6-6; a weak D match, TRBD1 (5 bases). This CDR3 spans 17 amino acids. The germline V gene has CDR1 MNHNY and CDR2 SVGAGI (reference sequence). Trimming shortened V by 5 bases and J by 6 bases, and 20 bases separated the two germline ends.

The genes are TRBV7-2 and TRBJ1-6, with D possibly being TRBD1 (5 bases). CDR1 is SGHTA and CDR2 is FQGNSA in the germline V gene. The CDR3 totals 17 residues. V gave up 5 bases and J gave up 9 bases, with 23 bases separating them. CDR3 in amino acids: CASSLTGGSMLVSPLHF. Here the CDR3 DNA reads TGTGCCAGCAGCCTCACGGGGGGGTCCATGTTGGTTTCACCCCTCCACTTT.

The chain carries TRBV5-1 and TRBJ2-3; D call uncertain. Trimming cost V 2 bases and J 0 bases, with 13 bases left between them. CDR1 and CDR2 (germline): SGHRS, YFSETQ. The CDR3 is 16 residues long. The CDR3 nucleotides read TGCGCCAGCAGCTTTTCCGGGTCCCTTAGCACAGATACGCAGTATTTT. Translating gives CASSFSGSLSTDTQYF. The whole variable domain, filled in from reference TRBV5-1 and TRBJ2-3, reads KAGVTQTPRYLIKTRGQQVTLSCSPISGHRSVSWYQQTPGQGLQFLFEYFSETQRNKGNFPGRFSGRQFSNSRSEMNVSTLELGDSALYLCASSFSGSLSTDTQYFGPGTRLTVL.

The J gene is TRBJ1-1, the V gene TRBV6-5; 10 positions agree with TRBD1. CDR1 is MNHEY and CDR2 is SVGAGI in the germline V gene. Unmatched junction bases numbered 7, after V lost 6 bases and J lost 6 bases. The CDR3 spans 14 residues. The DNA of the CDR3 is TGTGCCAGCAGGCGCCGGGACAGGGGCCCTGAAGCTTTCTTT. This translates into CASRRRDRGPEAFF.

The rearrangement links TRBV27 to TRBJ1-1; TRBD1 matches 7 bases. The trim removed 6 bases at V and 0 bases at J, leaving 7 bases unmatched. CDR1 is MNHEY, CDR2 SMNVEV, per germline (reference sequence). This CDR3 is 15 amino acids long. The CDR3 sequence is CASSLTGTVNTEAFF. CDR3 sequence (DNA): TGTGCCAGCAGCTTAACCGGGACAGTGAACACTGAAGCTTTCTTT.

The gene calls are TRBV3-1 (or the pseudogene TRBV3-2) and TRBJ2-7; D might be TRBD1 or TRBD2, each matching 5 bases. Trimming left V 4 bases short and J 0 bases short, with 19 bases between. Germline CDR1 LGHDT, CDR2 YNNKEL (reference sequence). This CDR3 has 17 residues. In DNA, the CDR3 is TGTGCCAGCAGCCCCTGGGGGATCGCGGAACCCTCCTACGAGCAGTACTTC. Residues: CASSPWGIAEPSYEQYF.

Written as DNA, the CDR3 is TGTGCCAGCAGCCACCGGAAGTACGAGCAGTACTTC. As protein: CASSHRKYEQYF. The chain carries TRBV4-2 and TRBJ2-7; D is uncertain. Deletions cut 3 bases from V and 4 bases from J, with 7 bases between. Germline CDR1 is LGHNA and CDR2 is YNFKEQ. CDR3 length: 12 residues.

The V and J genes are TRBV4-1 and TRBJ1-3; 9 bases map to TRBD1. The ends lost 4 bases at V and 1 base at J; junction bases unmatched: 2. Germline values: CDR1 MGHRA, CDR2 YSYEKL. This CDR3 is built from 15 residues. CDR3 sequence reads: CASSRGQGSGNTIYF. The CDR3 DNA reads TGCGCCAGCAGCCGGGGACAGGGATCTGGAAACACCATATATTTT.

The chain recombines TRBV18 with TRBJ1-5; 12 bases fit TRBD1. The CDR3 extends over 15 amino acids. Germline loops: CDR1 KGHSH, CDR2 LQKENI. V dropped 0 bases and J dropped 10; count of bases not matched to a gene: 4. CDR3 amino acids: CASSPPGQGAFPQHF. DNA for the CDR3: TGTGCCAGCTCACCACCGGGACAGGGGGCCTTCCCCCAGCATTTT.

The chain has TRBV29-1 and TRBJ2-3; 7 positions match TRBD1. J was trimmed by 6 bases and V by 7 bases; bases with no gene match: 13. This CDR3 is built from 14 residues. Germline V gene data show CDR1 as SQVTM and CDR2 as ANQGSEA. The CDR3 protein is CSARQGALVDTQYF. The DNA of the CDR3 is TGCAGCGCCCGACAGGGAGCCCTTGTGGATACGCAGTATTTT.

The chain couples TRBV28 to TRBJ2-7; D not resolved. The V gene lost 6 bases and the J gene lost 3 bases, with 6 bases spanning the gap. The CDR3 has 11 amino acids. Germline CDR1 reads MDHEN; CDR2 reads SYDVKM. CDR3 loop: CASRQLYEQYF. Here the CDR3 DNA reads TGTGCCAGCAGGCAGCTCTACGAGCAGTACTTC.

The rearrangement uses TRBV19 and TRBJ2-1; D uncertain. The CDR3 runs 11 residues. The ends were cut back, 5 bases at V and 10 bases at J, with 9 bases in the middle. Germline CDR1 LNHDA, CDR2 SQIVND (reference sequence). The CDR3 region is CASSPNHEQFF. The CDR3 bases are TGTGCCAGTAGTCCCAATCACGAGCAGTTCTTC.

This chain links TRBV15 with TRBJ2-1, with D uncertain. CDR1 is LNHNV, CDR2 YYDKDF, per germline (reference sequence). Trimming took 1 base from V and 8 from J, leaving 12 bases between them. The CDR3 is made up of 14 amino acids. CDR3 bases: TGTGCCACCAGCAGAGGAGCGTCTTACGATGAGCAGTTCTTC. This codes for CATSRGASYDEQFF.

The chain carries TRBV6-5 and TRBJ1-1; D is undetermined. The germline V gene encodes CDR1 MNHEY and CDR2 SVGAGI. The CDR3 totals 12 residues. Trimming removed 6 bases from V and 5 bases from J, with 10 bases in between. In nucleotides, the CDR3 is TGTGCCAGCAGCGGGCTAGGGACTGAAGCTTTCTTT. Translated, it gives CASSGLGTEAFF.

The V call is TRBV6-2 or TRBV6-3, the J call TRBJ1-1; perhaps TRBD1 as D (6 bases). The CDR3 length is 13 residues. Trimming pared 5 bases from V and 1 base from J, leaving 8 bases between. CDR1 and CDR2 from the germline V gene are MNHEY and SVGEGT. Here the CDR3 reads CASSLTGNTEAFF. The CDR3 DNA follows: TGTGCCAGCAGTCTGACAGGGAACACTGAAGCTTTCTTT.

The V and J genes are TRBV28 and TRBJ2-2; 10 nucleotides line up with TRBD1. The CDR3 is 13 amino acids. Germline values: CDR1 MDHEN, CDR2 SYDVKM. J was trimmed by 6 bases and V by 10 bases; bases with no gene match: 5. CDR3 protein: CATDRGQAGELFF. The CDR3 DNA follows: TGTGCCACCGACAGGGGGCAGGCCGGGGAGCTGTTTTTT.

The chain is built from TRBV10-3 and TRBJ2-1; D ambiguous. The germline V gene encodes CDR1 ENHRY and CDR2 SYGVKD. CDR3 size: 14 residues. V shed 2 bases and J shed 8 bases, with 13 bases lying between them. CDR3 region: CAISETDGPHEQFF. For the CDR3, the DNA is TGTGCCATCAGTGAGACGGATGGGCCCCATGAGCAGTTCTTC.

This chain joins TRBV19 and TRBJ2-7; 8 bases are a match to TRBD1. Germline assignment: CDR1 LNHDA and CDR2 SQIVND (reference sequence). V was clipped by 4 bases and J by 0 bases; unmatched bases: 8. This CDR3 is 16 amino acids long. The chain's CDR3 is CASSKSAGGDSYEQYF. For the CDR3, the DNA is TGTGCCAGTAGTAAGTCCGCAGGGGGCGACTCCTACGAGCAGTACTTC.

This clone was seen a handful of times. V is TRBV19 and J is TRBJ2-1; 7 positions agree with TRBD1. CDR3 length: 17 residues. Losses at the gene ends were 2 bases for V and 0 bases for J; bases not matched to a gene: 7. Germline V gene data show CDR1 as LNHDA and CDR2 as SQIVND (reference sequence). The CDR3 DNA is TGTGCCAGTAGTATACACAGGGGAGTCTTCTCCTACAATGAGCAGTTCTTC. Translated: CASSIHRGVFSYNEQFF.

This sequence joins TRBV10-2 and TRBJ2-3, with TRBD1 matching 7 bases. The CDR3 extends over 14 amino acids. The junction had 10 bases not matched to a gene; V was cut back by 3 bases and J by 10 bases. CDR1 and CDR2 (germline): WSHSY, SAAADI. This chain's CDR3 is CASSELTTGDAQYF. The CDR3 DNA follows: TGCGCCAGCAGTGAACTCACTACAGGGGATGCGCAGTATTTT.

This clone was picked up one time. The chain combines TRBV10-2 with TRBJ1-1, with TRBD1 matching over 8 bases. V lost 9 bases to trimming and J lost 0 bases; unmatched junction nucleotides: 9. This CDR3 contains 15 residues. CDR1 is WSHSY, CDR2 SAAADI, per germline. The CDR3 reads CASANRGTMNTEAFF. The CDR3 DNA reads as TGCGCCAGTGCCAACAGGGGGACAATGAACACTGAAGCTTTCTTT.

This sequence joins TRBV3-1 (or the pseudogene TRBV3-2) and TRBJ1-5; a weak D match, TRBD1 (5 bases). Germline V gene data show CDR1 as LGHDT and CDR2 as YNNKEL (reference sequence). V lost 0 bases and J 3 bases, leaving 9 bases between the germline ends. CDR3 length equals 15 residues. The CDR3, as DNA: TGTGCCAGCAGCCAAGATGGGGGATTCAATCAGCCCCAGCATTTT. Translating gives CASSQDGGFNQPQHF.